This TCR beta chain was observed in a study of blood T cell repertoires in COVID-19. Trimming cost V 0 bases and J 5 bases, with 9 bases left between them. This CDR3 region has 14 residues. Germline CDR1 reads SGHRS; CDR2 reads YFSETQ. The protocol was immunoSEQ multiplex PCR, while the TCRdb copy is restricted to in-frame clones and leaves out a portion. This sample has about 64,000 clones, with approximately 78% found just once. This receptor was taken from a human donor in a cohort sampled during active COVID-19. This sequence joins TRBV5-1 and TRBJ2-1, with D maybe TRBD1 (5 bases). Sequenced: peripheral blood. The CDR3 region is CASSLGQGNNEQFF. The CDR3 coding sequence is TGCGCCAGCAGCTTGGGGCAGGGTAACAATGAGCAGTTCTTC.